The TCR beta chain described here comes from a study of shared clonotypes between healthy human individuals. Study findings and constraints: Rarefaction analysis demonstrated incomplete sorted-subset sequencing notwithstanding large depth.

This CDR3 contains 13 residues. Trimming left V 4 bases short and J 4 bases short, with 11 bases between. Germline CDR1 reads WSHSY; CDR2 reads SAAADI. Note on this clone: Its cognate antigen is unknown.

Deep-level settings were used for running the assay. In the authors' methods: ImmunoSEQ only sent back junction sequences with no quality scores, so filtering was done differently. The assay was immunoSEQ multiplex PCR, and TCRdb's table has in-frame clones only and misses some. D and trimming come from the DNA, and the V and J calls and clone size come from that table. This table has about 2 million clones, 85% to 95% appearing once. It was CD45RO-negative cells, positively selected for CCR7, that made up naive CD8 cells, with terminally differentiated effector memory CD45RA+ cells excluded. This chain links TRBV10-2 with TRBJ2-7, with a tentative D call TRBD1 (5 bases). Material: naive CD8+ T cells sorted from blood. The TCR originated in a man in his late teens or twenties in good health. The CDR3 loop reads CASSGQGNYEQYF. The CDR3 DNA sequence: TGCGCCAGCAGTGGTCAGGGCAATTACGAGCAGTACTTC.